The T cell receptor beta chain described here comes from a study of cytomegalovirus exposure and HLA in healthy donors (TCRdb year 2017). Regarding the research as a whole: An earlier analysis of several hundred of the donors reported 250 to 300 Gb of sequence data and 117 million unique TCR beta sequences from about 179 million T cells. An earlier analysis of some 500 of the donors applied high-throughput TCR beta sequencing to assess whether each TCR beta V gene segment acted as functional or pseudogenic. In a later genetic analysis, genome-wide SNP genotypes for about 65% of the roughly 700 donors were used, and that subset was treated as a discovery cohort. On average, roughly 240,000 unique TCR beta nucleotide sequences were sequenced per donor among 398 genotyped donors of the cohort, with 15% to 20% of those sequences being non-productive. The study aimed to test whether cataloging public T cell receptors could reveal signatures of past pathogen exposure. Among the approximately 400 genotyped donors, approximately 82% belonged to the genetic ancestry cluster associated with self-reported Caucasian donors. Donor age, sex, ethnicity and CMV serostatus were compiled together with the repertoire data. A separate validation cohort of 90 to 150 different subjects was used in addition to the approximately 640-subject first cohort. Using immunosequencing, the study profiled T cell repertoires from about 650 subjects and related those repertoires to cytomegalovirus serostatus. The number of donors typed differed by locus, with 629-630 for A, B, C, DRB1 and DQB1, around 500 for DQA1, about 610 for DPA1, and some 440 for DPB1. Both class I and class II loci were covered by HLA typing, at four-digit resolution. A later analysis re-analyzed previously published TCR beta repertoires from about 730 donors and added high-resolution HLA genotyping to study TCR occurrence patterns. All discovery cohort repertoires had been generated using a single sequencing platform. In the later analysis, no new phenotypic data were used to find candidate immune exposures; instead, reliance was placed on TCR beta sequences and their occurrence across donors. About 280 gigabases of sequencing data and around 88 million unique TCR sequences made up an early release that covered several hundred HLA-typed donors. Because of strong linkage in the cohort, roughly five DR-DQ haplotypes were treated as single units for association and clustering. To predict cytomegalovirus infection status, the study brought together high-throughput TCR immunosequencing, statistical association of individual TCRs with disease status, and machine learning. The paper as a whole reports these results and caveats: In the study, 150 to 200 TCR beta chains were listed as associated with cytomegalovirus. HLA typing was unavailable for some donors at each locus, so association tests used only the typed subset. At a false discovery rate of 0.05, a later analysis linked about 17,000 TCR beta sequences to specific HLA alleles. A later analysis reported that several top co-occurrence clusters appeared linked to parvovirus B19, influenza, CMV and Epstein-Barr virus. According to the authors, the approach could potentially be generalized to other disease states and immunological phenotypes. This cohort had only TCR beta chains sequenced, and the lack of alpha or paired-chain data limited which features could be detected. Roughly uniform sequencing depth across donors was assumed in presence/absence analyses, although this assumption may not hold. The classifier was reported to diagnose cytomegalovirus status with high specificity and sensitivity in both the original and validation cohorts. Most CMV-associated TCR beta chains appeared to be HLA-restricted in a later analysis, and the HLA associations seemed to be driven largely by CMV exposure. Compared with equally common non-associated chains, HLA-associated TCR beta chains in a later analysis were more clonally expanded and had lower generation probabilities. A further reported finding was that TCR beta sequences accurately predicted the HLA-A and HLA-B alleles for most subjects in the first cohort. Most TCR sequences were observed very rarely across donors, whereas some public TCRs were present in many individuals. In a later genetic analysis, a missense DCLRE1C variant was associated with V-gene and J-gene trimming of TCR beta chains, and the association was replicated in an independent cohort. The only immune exposure information available for the cohort was CMV serostatus. Some IMGT-functional V segments, including TRBV6-2 and TRBV6-3, could not be told apart with the 87-base-pair reads, so those segments were excluded. The sequencing pipeline was judged likely to have produced a cluster of highly shared sequence variants as a technical artifact. Strong co-occurrence of HLA alleles, especially DR and DQ, made assigning TCR associations to individual alleles difficult. Three of the identified cytomegalovirus-associated TCR beta chains were confirmed in vitro to be specific for cytomegalovirus antigens. According to a later genetic analysis, donors in an Asian-associated ancestry cluster had fewer N-insertions in productive TCRs than the roughly 700-donor mean. In an earlier analysis of about 540 of the donors, most TCR beta V segments were observed in productive rearrangements about 90% or about 30% of the time, broadly matching IMGT annotations. Linkage disequilibrium might explain the correlated functional status among segregating V segments, but an unknown experimental factor could not be excluded. Over 15 rarely observed V segments, including chromosome 9 orphons, were excluded from the earlier analysis of approximately 500 of the donors because counts were too low. In a later analysis, the rate of TCR association differed among HLA loci, with DRB1 alleles having the most associated TCRs and HLA-C alleles having the fewest.

Worth noting for this clone: The target of this receptor is not known. No base qualities exist here, and no much larger clone lies one base off it.

The cohort was made up of approximately 700 healthy bone marrow donors. At the time of sampling, all cohort members were nominally healthy, though unrecorded immune exposures were likely present. The donor was CMV seropositive and was included in the group of 270 or so seropositive cohort members. Every donor gave a peripheral blood sample, and the peripheral blood mononuclear cells from that sample were used for TCR beta sequencing. Genomic DNA extraction from the blood cell samples was performed with the Qiagen DNeasy Blood Extraction Kit. Library creation used the immunoSEQ multiplex PCR assay. For the multiplex PCR, a mixture combining 60 forward primers for TCR Vbeta segments and 13 reverse primers for TCR Jbeta segments was used. A multiplex PCR assay on genomic DNA amplified the CDR3 region of rearranged TCR beta genes. On the Illumina HiSeq System, the amplified TCR beta libraries were sequenced as 87-base-pair reads. The study's processing was this. A later analysis counted about 80 million unique TCR beta chains across the 666 repertoires, and 9.5 million to 11 million of these chains were shared by at least two donors. To remove PCR and sequencing errors, raw reads were error-corrected and collapsed into unique sequences using a nearest-neighbor algorithm that merged closely related sequences. CDR3 sequences were aligned to IMGT reference sequences to assign V, D and J gene segments. For a sequence to be retained, a match of at least six nucleotides was required to both a V gene segment and a J gene segment. Rearrangements were called productive when the CDR3 lacked stop codons and stayed in frame with V and J; all others were non-productive. CDR3 was defined according to IMGT convention as the region running from the second conserved V-encoded cysteine to the conserved J-encoded phenylalanine. In an earlier analysis of roughly 580 of the donors, sequences lacking an unambiguous match to a single V gene segment were excluded. In an earlier analysis of several hundred of the donors, V segments were called functional above 56.7% productive rearrangements and were called segregating when the between-donor standard deviation exceeded 5%. A statistical classification framework was built to diagnose cytomegalovirus status from the catalog of TCR beta chain sequences. In a later analysis, V and J genes were assigned by comparing TCR nucleotide sequences against IMGT/GENE-DB human TR gene sequences. In a later analysis, CDR3 sequences and most-parsimonious VDJ recombination scenarios were assigned using the TCRdist pipeline. In a later analysis, every TCR beta chain was defined by the combination of its CDR3 amino acid sequence and its V-gene family, and reads without a unique V-gene family were dropped. In a later analysis, 450 to 600 highly shared, low-generation-probability nucleotide sequences were removed to address suspected cross-contamination and a sequencing artifact. For each public chain, a later analysis derived a clonal expansion index from normalized ranks of inferred template counts within each repertoire. Generation probabilities in a later analysis came from a VDJ recombination model fitted to out-of-frame rearrangements, and those results were checked against IGoR. In a later analysis, TCR-TCR, TCR-HLA and TCR-CMV co-occurrence was scored with hypergeometric tests, and a repertoire-size bias correction was applied to TCR pairs. False discovery rates were estimated in a later analysis by permuting HLA or CMV assignments 20 times. In a later analysis, co-occurring TCRs were grouped using DBSCAN, with TCRdist sequence similarity added in when clustering inside HLA-allele-positive subsets. Repertoires with fewer than 30,000 or more than 120,000 public chains, plus five repertoires with anomalous nucleotide sharing, were excluded from co-occurrence clustering. TCRdb took over this immuneACCESS table, retaining in-frame rearrangements with V and J assigned. Such tables are incomplete; in checked studies, under half of the missing clones stem from an unresolved V gene, and the remainder is unexplained. V, J and clone size are those of that table, while D and trimming were read from the DNA. Present in this sample are roughly 200,000 clones, roughly 85% of which were seen just once. The ten largest account for 4% to 4.5% of the sample.

Deletion took 1 base off V and 5 bases off J, with a span of 10 bases between the germline ends. The CDR3 contains 14 residues, cysteine and phenylalanine counted. Only the CDR3 part of the read is kept: 42 bases, read in frame from the first base. In the germline V gene, CDR1 corresponds to SGHDT and CDR2 to YYEEEE. The chain was built from TRBV5-6 and TRBJ2-1, with the D gene not clear enough to name. This sequence originates from a woman under 40 in good health and CMV-seropositive. Specimen: PBMCs. CDR3 reads: CASSLPQVNNEQFF. The nucleotide sequence is TGTGCCAGCAGCTTGCCTCAGGTAAACAATGAGCAGTTCTTC.